This TCR beta chain was retrieved from a study of OX40 agonist ivuxolimab in advanced cancers. Study details: Three dose-escalation patients had partial responses: one with hepatocellular carcinoma and two with cutaneous melanoma.

Assay used: immunoSEQ multiplex PCR; TCRdb lists only in-frame clones, some missing. The profile shows around 91,000 clones, roughly 87% of them singletons. V was clipped by 0 bases and J by 6 bases, with 17 bases between them. The length of the CDR3 is 15 residues. Germline CDR1 and CDR2: GTSNPN and SVGIG (reference sequence). The TCR originated in an adult with an advanced solid tumor such as melanoma, head and neck, liver or kidney cancer. The chain combines TRBV30 with TRBJ1-1; a weak D match, TRBD1 (5 bases). The source was CD4+ or CD8+ T cells sorted from blood, collected in a trial of the OX40 agonist ivuxolimab. The CDR3 nucleotides read TGTGCCTGGAGTGTTACTAACCACCGGGGGGCTGAAGCTTTCTTT. Protein: CAWSVTNHRGAEAFF.